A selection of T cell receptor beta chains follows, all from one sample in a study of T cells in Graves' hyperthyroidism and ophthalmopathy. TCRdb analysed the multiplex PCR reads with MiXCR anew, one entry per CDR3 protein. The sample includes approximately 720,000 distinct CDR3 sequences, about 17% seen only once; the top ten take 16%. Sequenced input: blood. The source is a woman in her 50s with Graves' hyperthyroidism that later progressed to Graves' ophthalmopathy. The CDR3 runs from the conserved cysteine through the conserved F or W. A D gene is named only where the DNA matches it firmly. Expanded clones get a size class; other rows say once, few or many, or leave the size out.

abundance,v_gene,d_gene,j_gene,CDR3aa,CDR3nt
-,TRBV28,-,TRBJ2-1,CASSLGSEDEQFF,TGTGCCAGCAGTTTAGGGTCAGAGGATGAGCAGTTCTTC
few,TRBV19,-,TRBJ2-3,CASLDGSGGADTQYF,TGTGCCAGTTTGGACGGCTCGGGGGGCGCAGATACGCAGTATTTT
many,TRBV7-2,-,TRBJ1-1,CASSLEVGRDTEAFF,TGTGCCAGCAGCTTAGAAGTCGGGAGAGACACTGAAGCTTTCTTT
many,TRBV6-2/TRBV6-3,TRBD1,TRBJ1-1,CASRGQGVPNTEAFF,TGTGCCAGCAGGGGACAGGGGGTCCCGAACACTGAAGCTTTCTTT
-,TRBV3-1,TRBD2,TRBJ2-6,CASSRPRGGNGANVLTF,TGTGCCAGCAGCCGCCCGCGGGGGGGAAATGGGGCCAACGTCCTGACTTTC
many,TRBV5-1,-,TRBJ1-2,CASSVTGSGYTF,TGCGCCAGCAGCGTAACGGGGTCGGGCTACACCTTC
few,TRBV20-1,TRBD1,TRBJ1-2,CSAPRTGGNYGYTF,TGCAGTGCTCCCCGGACAGGGGGGAACTATGGCTACACCTTC
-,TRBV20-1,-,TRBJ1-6,CSAREGPGAYNSPLHF,TGCAGTGCTAGAGAAGGCCCGGGCGCCTATAATTCACCCCTCCACTTT
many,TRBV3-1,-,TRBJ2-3,CASSQDHGGTSGDTQYF,TGTGCCAGCAGCCAAGACCACGGTGGGACCTCCGGGGATACGCAGTATTTT
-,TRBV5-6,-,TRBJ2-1,CASSLSPSGRGSQFF,TGTGCCAGCAGCTTGTCCCCGTCGGGGCGGGGATCGCAGTTCTTC
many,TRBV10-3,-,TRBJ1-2,CAINQDEGKWEYGYTF,TGTGCCATCAACCAGGATGAAGGGAAATGGGAGTATGGCTACACCTTC
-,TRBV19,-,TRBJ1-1,CASSPQGFTEAFF,TGTGCCAGTAGTCCACAGGGTTTCACTGAAGCTTTCTTT